What follows are 26 T cell receptor beta chains derived from one specimen sequenced in a study of OX40 agonist ivuxolimab in advanced cancers. Sequencing used immunoSEQ multiplex PCR; TCRdb keeps in-frame clones, though not all of them. The table lists tens of thousands of clones, about 85% of them singletons. This specimen was CD4+ or CD8+ T cells sorted from blood, taken in a trial of the OX40 agonist ivuxolimab. The receptors here all came from an adult with an advanced solid tumor such as melanoma, head and neck, liver or kidney cancer.

This clone has just one count. V is TRBV5-4 and J is TRBJ2-3; tentatively, D is TRBD1 (6 bases). Germline V CDR1 and CDR2: SGHNT, YYREEE (reference sequence). The CDR3 runs to 16 residues. V was shortened by 4 bases and J by 0 bases, with 15 bases between the two germline ends. CDR3 nucleotides: TGTGCCAGCAGCGGGGGCTATGGTACTAGCACAGATACGCAGTATTTT. Protein sequence: CASSGGYGTSTDTQYF.

The chain employs TRBV4-1 and TRBJ1-4, with unresolved D. Trimming cost V 4 bases and J 14 bases, with 20 bases left between them. CDR1 and CDR2 (germline): MGHRA, YSYEKL. This CDR3 region has 14 residues. The CDR3 protein is CASSLPIATAVLFF. CDR3 DNA: TGCGCCAGCAGCCTCCCGATAGCTACGGCCGTCCTGTTTTTT.

Here the CDR3 DNA reads TGTGCCAGCAGTCCAGGGTTAGTCGCTTTCTTT. Amino acid sequence: CASSPGLVAFF. The chain joins TRBV28 to TRBJ1-1; TRBD1 might be the D (5 bases). The CDR3 contains 11 residues. Trimming removed 5 bases at V and 11 bases at J, with 12 bases between. CDR1 MDHEN and CDR2 SYDVKM come from the germline V gene.

V usage is TRBV28 and J usage is TRBJ2-3; no clear D. Germline loops: CDR1 MDHEN, CDR2 SYDVKM. The V end was cut by 8 bases, the J end by 0 bases, with 9 bases between. The CDR3 is 13 residues long. This chain's CDR3 is CASSTESTDTQYF. CDR3 bases: TGTGCCAGCTCAACTGAAAGCACAGATACGCAGTATTTT. The variable domain in full, with the rest retrieved from reference TRBV28 and TRBJ2-3, is DVKVTQSSRYLVKRTGEKVFLECVQDMDHENMFWYRQDPGLGLRLIYFSYDVKMKEKGDIPEGYSVSREKKERFSLILESASTNQTSMYLCASSTESTDTQYFGPGTRLTVL.

J is TRBJ2-5 and V is TRBV19; TRBD2 matches 8 bases. Germline CDR1 LNHDA, CDR2 SQIVND (reference sequence). The CDR3 covers 14 residues. Trimming at V came to 3 bases and at J to 4 bases, leaving 4 bases not matched to a gene. CDR3 loop: CASSIAGGGETQYF. CDR3 nucleotide sequence: TGTGCCAGTAGTATTGCGGGGGGCGGAGAGACCCAGTACTTC.

This clone was seen a few times. The chain joins TRBV4-1 to TRBJ2-1; 9 bases map to TRBD2. There are 15 residues in the CDR3. CDR1 and CDR2 from the germline V gene are MGHRA and YSYEKL. V was pared by 2 bases and J by 5 bases, with 4 bases of the junction left unmatched. CDR3 sequence reads: CASSQLTSGHNEQFF. The CDR3 region has the DNA TGCGCCAGCAGCCAATTGACTAGCGGCCACAATGAGCAGTTCTTC.

This clone was observed a handful of times. The rearrangement links TRBV5-4 to TRBJ2-1; 7 nucleotides align to TRBD1. This CDR3 region has 13 residues. Germline V gene lookup returns CDR1 SGHNT and CDR2 YYREEE (reference sequence). With 4 bases clipped from V and 9 bases from J, the junction kept 7 bases outside the gene matches. The CDR3 spells CASSATGLGEQFF. In DNA, the CDR3 is TGTGCCAGCAGCGCGACAGGGTTGGGTGAGCAGTTCTTC. Full variable domain (missing parts from reference TRBV5-4 and TRBJ2-1): ETGVTQSPTHLIKTRGQQVTLRCSSQSGHNTVSWYQQALGQGPQFIFQYYREEENGRGNFPPRFSGLQFPNYSSELNVNALELDDSALYLCASSATGLGEQFFGPGTRLTVL.

The V gene is TRBV14, the J gene TRBJ2-1; D unresolved. V gave up 4 bases and J gave up 10 bases, with 17 bases separating them. This CDR3 comprises 14 residues. CDR1 and CDR2 (germline): SGHDN, FVKESK. Written as DNA, the CDR3 is TGTGCCAGCAGCCCCCCTTGGCAGTTAGGGGAGCAGTTCTTC. Translation gives CASSPPWQLGEQFF.

CDR3 loop: CASSPNLASTSTDTQYF. The CDR3 coding sequence is TGTGCCAGCAGCCCGAATCTAGCGTCTACTAGCACAGATACGCAGTATTTT. This chain links TRBV7-8 with TRBJ2-3; D possibly corresponds to TRBD2 (6 bases). The CDR3 is made up of 17 amino acids. Germline V gives CDR1 SGHVS, CDR2 FQNEAQ. V lost 5 bases and J lost 0, with 18 bases in between.

About this clone: A read error may explain this, as a much larger clone is one base away. The gene calls are TRBV28 and TRBJ2-5; weak D call: TRBD1 (6 bases). Germline values: CDR1 MDHEN, CDR2 SYDVKM. CDR3 length: 14 amino acids. The germline V and J ends were trimmed by 8 bases and 11 bases, with 24 bases remaining between them. The CDR3 nucleotides are TGTGCCAGCGCCCTGAACAGGGTTGCCTACGGGCAGTACTTC. Translating gives CASALNRVAYGQYF.

This clone has just one count. J is TRBJ2-2 and V is TRBV2; 9 nucleotides match TRBD2. Germline lookup yields CDR1 SNHLY and CDR2 FYNNEI. V was clipped by 4 bases and J by 4 bases; unmatched bases: 10. This CDR3 has 17 amino acids. The CDR3 protein is CASSGSLAGATTGELFF. In nucleotides, the CDR3 is TGTGCCAGCAGTGGGAGTTTAGCGGGAGCGACCACCGGGGAGCTGTTTTTT.

The chain recombines TRBV5-1 with TRBJ2-7, with a possible D match to TRBD2 (5 bases). The germline V gene has CDR1 SGHRS and CDR2 YFSETQ. The CDR3 is made up of 15 amino acids. V lost 0 bases and J 3 bases, leaving 13 bases between the germline ends. The CDR3: CASSLALGNNYEQYF. The CDR3 nucleotides read TGCGCCAGCAGCTTGGCGCTCGGGAACAACTACGAGCAGTACTTC.

The rearrangement links TRBV19 to TRBJ1-4; D is perhaps TRBD1 (6 bases). The CDR3 length is 14 residues. The V end was cut by 4 bases, the J end by 7 bases, with 13 bases between. Germline V lookup: CDR1 LNHDA, CDR2 SQIVND (reference sequence). CDR3 coding DNA: TGTGCCAGTAGTACGGACAGAGGGGGTGAAAAACTGTTTTTT. Protein sequence: CASSTDRGGEKLFF.

This chain connects TRBV27 to TRBJ2-5; D may be TRBD2 (5 bases). Trimming cost V 4 bases and J 1 base, with 16 bases left between them. The CDR3 runs 16 residues. Germline V gene lookup returns CDR1 MNHEY and CDR2 SMNVEV (reference sequence). The CDR3 nucleotides are TGTGCCAGCAGTTCCCCTAGCTCCGGCGGCCAAGAGACCCAGTACTTC. It codes for CASSSPSSGGQETQYF.

In this sample, this clone turned up a few times. The chain has TRBV10-1 and TRBJ2-7; 8 bases align to TRBD1. V trimming: 3 bases; J trimming: 2 bases; junction bases outside the gene matches: 3. The CDR3 consists of 14 residues. Germline assignment: CDR1 WNHNN and CDR2 SYGVQD (reference sequence). The CDR3 region is CASSDIQGAYEQYF. CDR3 sequence (DNA): TGCGCCAGCAGTGACATACAGGGGGCCTACGAGCAGTACTTC.

The rearrangement links TRBV7-6 to TRBJ2-2, with D tentatively TRBD1 (6 bases). CDR3 size: 16 residues. The germline V gene has CDR1 SGHVS and CDR2 FNYEAQ. Trimming took 2 bases from V and 6 from J, leaving 16 bases between them. The CDR3 coding sequence is TGTGCCAGCAGCTTACCGGGACATGGGCCTCCCGGGGAGCTGTTTTTT. Protein: CASSLPGHGPPGELFF.

The chain recombines TRBV28 with TRBJ2-5; TRBD2 matches at 7 bases. J lost 2 bases, V lost 4 bases, and 7 bases had no gene match. The CDR3 extends over 15 amino acids. The germline gives CDR1 MDHEN, CDR2 SYDVKM. CDR3 amino acids: CASSSAGEGQETQYF. CDR3 nucleotides: TGTGCCAGCAGTTCGGCGGGAGAGGGACAAGAGACCCAGTACTTC.

V usage is TRBV6-6 and J usage is TRBJ1-2, with no clear D. V dropped 3 bases and J dropped 6 bases, with 14 bases sitting between them. The CDR3 consists of 14 residues. Germline CDR1 reads MNHNY; CDR2 reads SVGAGI (reference sequence). CDR3 residues: CASSYRDLGNGYTF. For the CDR3, the DNA is TGTGCCAGCAGTTATCGAGACCTCGGAAATGGCTACACCTTC.

The rearrangement links TRBV5-1 to TRBJ2-7, with D unclear. Trimming stripped 1 base from V and 0 bases from J, with 8 bases between. The CDR3 has 14 amino acids. Per the germline V gene, CDR1 is SGHRS and CDR2 is YFSETQ. CDR3 protein: CASSLRAHSYEQYF. The DNA for the CDR3 is TGCGCCAGCAGCTTGCGGGCTCACTCCTACGAGCAGTACTTC. Full variable domain (remainder filled in from reference TRBV5-1 and TRBJ2-7): KAGVTQTPRYLIKTRGQQVTLSCSPISGHRSVSWYQQTPGQGLQFLFEYFSETQRNKGNFPGRFSGRQFSNSRSEMNVSTLELGDSALYLCASSLRAHSYEQYFGPGTRLTVT.

As to this clone: One junction end disagrees with the germline gene, perhaps due to a read error. The chain has TRBV14 and TRBJ2-1; a weak D match, TRBD1 (5 bases). The V gene's germline CDR1 is SGHDN and CDR2 FVKESK. The CDR3 is 15 amino acids. CDR3 DNA: TGTGCCACCAGCAAAGGGGTAAGCTCCTACAATGAGCAGTTCTTC. Translation: CATSKGVSSYNEQFF.

The chain is built from TRBV30 and TRBJ2-5; 7 bases fit TRBD2. The junction had 4 bases not matched to a gene; V was cut back by 5 bases and J by 4 bases. Per the germline V gene, CDR1 is GTSNPN and CDR2 is SVGIG (reference sequence). The CDR3 length is 12 residues. The CDR3 spells CAWGGGIETQYF. Here the CDR3 DNA reads TGTGCCTGGGGGGGAGGGATAGAGACCCAGTACTTC.

The chain links TRBV28 to TRBJ1-1; 7 bases fit TRBD1. The V gene's germline CDR1 is MDHEN and CDR2 SYDVKM. This CDR3 contains 16 residues. The J segment lost 2 bases and the V segment lost 2 bases, leaving 8 bases of the junction unmatched. CDR3 sequence: CASSLPRGIGNTEAFF. Written as DNA, the CDR3 is TGTGCCAGCAGTTTACCCAGGGGGATTGGAAACACTGAAGCTTTCTTT.

This clone has a handful of counts. J is TRBJ2-7 and V is TRBV2; D unclear. The CDR3 spans 11 residues. V lost 7 bases and J lost 6, with 10 bases in between. CDR1 and CDR2 (germline): SNHLY, FYNNEI. CDR3 in DNA: TGTGCCAGCATGGTATTCTCCGAGCAGTACTTC. It is translated as CASMVFSEQYF.

V is TRBV19 and J is TRBJ2-4, with 10 nucleotides matching TRBD2. The CDR3 spans 15 residues. V lost 4 bases to trimming and J lost 6 bases; unmatched junction nucleotides: 6. The germline V gene has CDR1 LNHDA and CDR2 SQIVND (reference sequence). The CDR3 sequence is CASSSLAGVGNIQYF. In DNA, the CDR3 is TGTGCCAGTAGTAGTCTAGCGGGAGTTGGAAACATTCAGTACTTC.

The rearrangement joins TRBV28 to TRBJ1-5; D is undetermined. Germline CDR1 and CDR2: MDHEN and SYDVKM. Trimming took off 1 base at V and 6 bases at J, with 16 bases between the two ends. The CDR3 has 16 amino acids. The CDR3 spells CASSLYRDPSGQPQHF. DNA for the CDR3: TGTGCCAGCAGTTTATACAGAGACCCTTCGGGTCAGCCCCAGCATTTT. Based on the CDR3 plus reference TRBV28 and TRBJ1-5, the full variable domain is DVKVTQSSRYLVKRTGEKVFLECVQDMDHENMFWYRQDPGLGLRLIYFSYDVKMKEKGDIPEGYSVSREKKERFSLILESASTNQTSMYLCASSLYRDPSGQPQHFGDGTRLSIL.

V and J are TRBV7-3 and TRBJ2-3; TRBD2 matches at 10 bases. With V trimmed by 1 base and J by 5 bases, 6 bases remained unmatched. This CDR3 is 16 amino acids long. CDR1 SGHTA and CDR2 FQGTGA come from the germline V gene. CDR3 sequence (DNA): TGTGCCAGCAGCTTAAACCCGGGACTAGCGCAAGATACGCAGTATTTT. It specifies CASSLNPGLAQDTQYF.